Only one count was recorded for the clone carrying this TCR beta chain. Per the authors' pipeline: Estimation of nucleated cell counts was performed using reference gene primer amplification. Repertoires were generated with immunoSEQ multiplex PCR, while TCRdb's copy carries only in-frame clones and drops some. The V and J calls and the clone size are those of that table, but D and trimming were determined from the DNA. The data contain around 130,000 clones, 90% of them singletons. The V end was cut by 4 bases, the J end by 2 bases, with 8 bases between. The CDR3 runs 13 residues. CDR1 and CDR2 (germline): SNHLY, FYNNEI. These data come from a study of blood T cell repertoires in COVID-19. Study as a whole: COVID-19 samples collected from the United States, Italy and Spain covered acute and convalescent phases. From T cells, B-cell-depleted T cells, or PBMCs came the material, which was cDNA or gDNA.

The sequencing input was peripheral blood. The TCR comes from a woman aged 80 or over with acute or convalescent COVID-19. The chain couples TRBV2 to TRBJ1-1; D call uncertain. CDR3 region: CASSGQSNTEAFF. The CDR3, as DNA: TGTGCCAGCAGTGGGCAGTCAAACACTGAAGCTTTCTTT.